This TCR beta chain emerged from a study of blood T cell repertoires in COVID-19. Across the whole study: Researchers got acute and convalescent COVID-19 samples from the United States, Italy and Spain.

Germline assignment: CDR1 SGHRS and CDR2 YFSETQ. V shed 6 bases and J shed 1 base, with 10 bases lying between them. This CDR3 has 13 amino acids. Sequencing was performed with immunoSEQ multiplex PCR; in TCRdb, only in-frame clones are kept and a portion is missing. The sample lists about 310,000 clones, more than 85% seen once, with about 1.2% in the top ten. This TCR came from a man in his 70s with acute or convalescent COVID-19. The material sequenced was peripheral blood. This sequence joins TRBV5-1 and TRBJ2-5, with D maybe TRBD1 (5 bases). The CDR3 loop is CASTPGSQETQYF. The CDR3 region has the DNA TGCGCCAGCACCCCAGGGTCCCAAGAGACCCAGTACTTC.